This T cell receptor (beta chain) came from a study of blood T cell repertoires in COVID-19 (dated by TCRdb to the early 2020s). For the study in its entirety: Samples covering the acute and convalescent phases of COVID-19 were provided by collaborators in the United States, Italy and Spain. HLA class I and class II types, where available, came from metadata supplied by the sample provider rather than from assay-based typing. The prospective study material was composed of cDNA or gDNA derived from T cells, B-cell-depleted T cells, or PBMCs. Samples came from the ongoing ImmuneRACE study (first 160 participants) plus 1,254 subjects from 6 global collaborators. The repertoires were released in a freely available public database intended as a resource for research on the immune response to SARS-CoV-2. Sample metadata almost always included a de-identified subject ID, COVID-19 status, age in years and sex. Subjects who had been exposed to COVID-19, were actively infected with it, or had recovered from it provided the deeply sampled blood TCRbeta repertoires that made up the dataset.

Notes on this clone: Which antigen it targets is not known. No per-base quality is available; no much larger clone lies one base away.

One collaborating source in Seattle enrolled patients during active infection and followed them longitudinally through the course of disease. Whole blood was collected in K2EDTA tubes by collaborating institutions according to the institutions' own protocols. For TCRbeta analysis, collaborator samples were shipped as frozen whole blood, as isolated PBMCs, or as DNA extracted from either sample type. TCRbeta CDR3 regions were amplified from genomic DNA using the immunoSEQ Assay, a bias-controlled multiplex PCR. Per the original workflow: The number of nucleated cells in each sample was estimated by amplification of reference gene primers within the assay. Sequence reads were collapsed and filtered to measure the absolute abundance of every unique TCRbeta CDR3 rearrangement. For each sample, productive Simpson clonality was calculated as the square root of Simpson's diversity index over productive rearrangements. In TCRdb, the immuneACCESS table is reduced to in-frame sequences with V and J assigned. These tables do not hold every clone; where another copy was compared, an unresolved V gene accounts for under half, and the others remain unexplained. V and J calls and clone size are those listed in that table; D and trimming were worked out from the DNA. Counted in this sample were 300,000 or so clones; about nine tenths of them appeared once. In total, the top ten clones hold under 3.5% of the sample.

V loses 4 bases of germline sequence and J loses 2 bases, and the interval between the two ends is 13 bases. The cysteine opens and the phenylalanine closes a CDR3 of 15 amino acids. The retained sequence is limited to the CDR3, 45 bases, with the frame set at the first base. CDR1 and CDR2, looked up from the germline V gene, are MNHEY and SVGEGT. The full study reports these points: The quantity of clinical and demographic metadata differed by source and by participant and was supplied without curation.

The sequence joins TRBV6-2 or TRBV6-3 to TRBJ2-3; the best D guess is TRBD2, with 6 bases matching. The sequence came from a woman in her twenties or thirties with COVID-19, enrolled during active disease. Sequencing was performed on peripheral blood. Read as DNA, the sequence is TGTGCCAGCAGTTTCTTAGCGGACTACACAGATACGCAGTATTTT. Its coded protein is CASSFLADYTDTQYF.